The 17 T cell receptor beta chains given below trace back to one sample, sequenced in a study of CD8+ T cells in alopecia areata. Isolated RNA was reverse transcribed into cDNA used as the sequencing template. Profiling relied on immunoSEQ multiplex PCR, and the TCRdb table lists in-frame clones only, not all of them. This sample yields some 180,000 clones, of which more than 50% are seen a single time; roughly 5% belongs to the top ten. Sequencing was performed on CD8+ T cells sorted from blood. Receptors originate from a human donor in good health.

This clone was counted a few times. CDR3 in amino acids: CASSLEPQSSYNSPLHF. The CDR3 region has the DNA TGCGCCAGCAGCTTGGAACCACAGAGCTCCTATAATTCACCCCTCCACTTT. This chain uses TRBV5-1 with TRBJ1-6; D call uncertain. Looked up from germline, CDR1 is SGHRS and CDR2 is YFSETQ. This CDR3 spans 17 amino acids. Deletions cut 0 bases from V and 0 bases from J, with 10 bases between.

The chain uses TRBV6-1 and TRBJ2-7; D ambiguous. Per germline, CDR1 MNHNS and CDR2 SASEGT. V gave up 3 bases and J gave up 0 bases, with 9 bases separating them. This CDR3 contains 14 residues. DNA of the CDR3: TGTGCCAGCAGTGAGAGGCCGAGCTCCTACGAGCAGTACTTC. This gives the protein CASSERPSSYEQYF.

The chain uses TRBV13 and TRBJ1-6; D gene uncertain. Germline V gene data show CDR1 as PRHDT and CDR2 as FYEKMQ (reference sequence). Between the trimmed V and J ends, which lost 0 bases and 0 bases, there was a span of 3 bases. CDR3 length: 15 residues. The CDR3 DNA reads as TGTGCCAGCAGCTTAGGTAGCTCCTATAATTCACCCCTCCACTTT. It encodes CASSLGSSYNSPLHF.

The rearrangement joins TRBV27 to TRBJ1-1; D gene unclear. With 4 bases removed from V and 5 bases from J, the gap between germline ends came to 14 bases. The CDR3 extends over 14 amino acids. The germline V gene has CDR1 MNHEY and CDR2 SMNVEV (reference sequence). The CDR3 is CASSSGGWGTEAFF. As DNA, the CDR3 is TGTGCCAGCAGTTCGGGAGGGTGGGGTACTGAAGCTTTCTTT.

V is TRBV30 and J is TRBJ1-2; TRBD1 is a possible D gene (6 bases). Trimming pared 6 bases from V and 4 bases from J, leaving 12 bases between. The CDR3 runs to 12 residues. CDR1 and CDR2 (germline): GTSNPN, SVGIG (reference sequence). CDR3 amino acids: CACSTGSYGYTF. The CDR3 coding sequence is TGTGCCTGTTCGACAGGCAGCTATGGCTACACCTTC. The full variable domain, its missing parts supplied by reference TRBV30 and TRBJ1-2, is SQTIHQWPATLVQPVGSPLSLECTVEGTSNPNLYWYRQAAGRGLQLLFYSVGIGQISSEVPQNLSASRPQDRQFILSSKKLLLSDSGFYLCACSTGSYGYTFGSGTRLTVV.

A few counts support this clone. This chain links TRBV4-1 with TRBJ1-6, with D unclear. Germline V gene lookup returns CDR1 MGHRA and CDR2 YSYEKL. The CDR3 is 18 residues long. Trimming cost V 3 bases and J 5 bases, with 20 bases left between them. The CDR3 here is CASSHVLGHHGDNSPLHF. CDR3 nucleotide sequence: TGCGCCAGCAGCCACGTATTGGGCCACCACGGGGATAATTCACCCCTCCACTTT.

The chain carries TRBV29-1 and TRBJ1-2, with 9 bases lining up with TRBD1. Trimming at V came to 0 bases and at J to 4 bases, leaving 3 bases not matched to a gene. The CDR3 extends over 14 amino acids. The V gene's germline CDR1 is SQVTM and CDR2 ANQGSEA. This CDR3 is CSVEELDRGYGYTF. CDR3 DNA: TGCAGCGTTGAAGAGTTGGACAGGGGCTATGGCTACACCTTC.

CDR3 DNA sequence: TGTGCCTCCGACGAATATGGCTACACCTTC. It is translated as CASDEYGYTF. The J gene is TRBJ1-2, the V gene TRBV30; unclear D gene. V lost 7 bases and J 5 bases, leaving 8 bases between the germline ends. This CDR3 comprises 10 residues. CDR1 is GTSNPN and CDR2 is SVGIG in the germline V gene (reference sequence).

This clone has a handful of counts. The CDR3 is CSVNRDSGGYTF. In DNA, the CDR3 is TGCAGCGTTAACAGGGATTCAGGAGGCTACACCTTC. The chain employs TRBV29-1 and TRBJ1-2, with a tentative D call TRBD1 (6 bases). The germline gives CDR1 SQVTM, CDR2 ANQGSEA. There are 12 residues in the CDR3. The ends were cut back, 5 bases at V and 8 bases at J, with 15 bases in the middle. The whole variable domain, filled in from reference TRBV29-1 and TRBJ1-2, reads SAVISQKPSRDICQRGTSLTIQCQVDSQVTMMFWYRQQPGQSLTLIATANQGSEATYESGFVIDKFPISRPNLTFSTLTVSNMSPEDSSIYLCSVNRDSGGYTFGSGTRLTVV.

J is TRBJ2-5 and V is TRBV25-1; 10 bases map to TRBD1. V lost 1 base to trimming and J lost 5 bases; unmatched junction nucleotides: 10. CDR1 is MGHDK, CDR2 SYGVNS, per germline. The length of the CDR3 is 17 residues. The CDR3 loop reads CASSESLWDRGGETQYF. Written as DNA, the CDR3 is TGTGCCAGCAGTGAATCTTTGTGGGACAGGGGAGGGGAGACCCAGTACTTC.

This chain uses TRBV29-1 with TRBJ1-4; TRBD1 is a possible D gene (5 bases). This CDR3 is built from 14 residues. Trimming cost V 6 bases and J 7 bases, with 18 bases left between them. Looked up from germline, CDR1 is SQVTM and CDR2 is ANQGSEA. CDR3 protein: CSVQPSGGGEKLFF. The CDR3 region has the DNA TGCAGCGTCCAACCTTCGGGGGGAGGTGAAAAACTGTTTTTT.

This chain connects TRBV30 to TRBJ2-3; D could derive from TRBD1 or TRBD2 (5 bases each). CDR1 is GTSNPN and CDR2 is SVGIG in the germline V gene (reference sequence). The CDR3 spans 16 residues. Trimming pared 0 bases from V and 1 base from J, leaving 14 bases between. The CDR3, as DNA: TGTGCCTGGAGTGTAGGGACCGCTGGGGGCACAGATACGCAGTATTTT. This codes for CAWSVGTAGGTDTQYF. Filled out from reference TRBV30 and TRBJ2-3, the complete variable domain reads SQTIHQWPATLVQPVGSPLSLECTVEGTSNPNLYWYRQAAGRGLQLLFYSVGIGQISSEVPQNLSASRPQDRQFILSSKKLLLSDSGFYLCAWSVGTAGGTDTQYFGPGTRLTVL.

The rearrangement links TRBV7-9 to TRBJ2-3; D might be TRBD1 or TRBD2, each matching 5 bases. CDR1 SEHNR and CDR2 FQNEAQ come from the germline V gene (reference sequence). The CDR3 is 13 residues long. V was clipped by 5 bases and J by 6 bases, with 12 bases between them. CDR3 region: CASSPPGRDTQYF. In DNA, the CDR3 is TGTGCCAGCAGCCCACCGGGACGCGATACGCAGTATTTT.

The chain is built from TRBV4-1 and TRBJ1-1; D ambiguous. This CDR3 comprises 14 residues. Trimming took off 3 bases at V and 0 bases at J, with 8 bases between the two ends. From germline, CDR1 is MGHRA and CDR2 YSYEKL. CDR3 region: CASSHGGLNTEAFF. CDR3 nucleotide sequence: TGCGCCAGCAGCCACGGAGGTTTGAACACTGAAGCTTTCTTT.

The genes are TRBV5-1 and TRBJ2-1, with 7 bases identical to TRBD1. Germline CDR1 and CDR2: SGHRS and YFSETQ. Unmatched junction bases numbered 1, after V lost 3 bases and J lost 1 base. The CDR3 has 14 amino acids. The CDR3 is CASSWTGSYNEQFF. The CDR3 region has the DNA TGCGCCAGCAGCTGGACAGGATCCTACAATGAGCAGTTCTTC.

This clone was observed a few times. The chain uses TRBV19 and TRBJ1-2; D unclear. Trimming cost V 3 bases and J 6 bases, with 14 bases left between them. Germline V gene data show CDR1 as LNHDA and CDR2 as SQIVND (reference sequence). The CDR3 is 14 amino acids. CDR3 residues: CASSIPTRPHGYTF. In DNA, the CDR3 is TGTGCCAGTAGTATCCCCACGCGACCGCATGGCTACACCTTC.

The CDR3 spells CASSLGDRAHNEKLFF. DNA of the CDR3: TGTGCCAGCAGCTTAGGGGACAGGGCCCACAATGAAAAACTGTTTTTT. V usage is TRBV11-2 and J usage is TRBJ1-4; TRBD1 aligns across 9 bases. The CDR3 length is 16 residues. J gave up 5 bases and V 1 base, and 5 bases lay outside the gene matches. Germline V gene data show CDR1 as SGHAT and CDR2 as FQNNGV.